The rows below give T cell receptor beta chains drawn from one sample of a study of blood T cells in healthy people across ages. TCRdb re-called the 5' RACE reads through MiXCR, storing one row per CDR3 protein. The data contain around 940,000 distinct CDR3 sequences, roughly 51% of them singletons. Material for sequencing was blood. These receptor sequences come from a woman aged 55-70 years in good health. The CDR3 runs from the conserved cysteine through the conserved F or W. The D gene is left open where the match is weak. Clone size, where shown, is once, few, many, or a class for clones that have expanded.

>TRBV5-1|.|TRBJ2-1|TRBD2
TGCGCCAGCAGCGGCGGGACTAGCGGGATTAGTTATGAGCAGTTCTTC
CASSGGTSGISYEQFF
>TRBV12-3/TRBV12-4|.|TRBJ2-7|TRBD2
TGTGCCAGCAGTACACTAGCGGGAGTGTGGTACGAGCAGTACTTC
CASSTLAGVWYEQYF
>TRBV30|.|TRBJ2-3|TRBD2
TGTGCCTGGAGTTCATTGACTAGCAGGAGACTAGATACGCAGTATTTT
CAWSSLTSRRLDTQYF
>TRBV29-1|few|TRBJ2-1|TRBD1
TGCAGCGTATCGGGACAGGCTATAGACAATGAGCAGTTCTTC
CSVSGQAIDNEQFF
>TRBV7-3|.|TRBJ1-2|.
TGTGCCAGCAGCCCAGACACTTTAATAACAGCGCTATACACCTTC
CASSPDTLITALYTF
>TRBV4-1|few|TRBJ2-5|.
TGCGCCAGCAGCCAAAGGTCCGGAGCTGACTTAGAGACCCAGTACTTC
CASSQRSGADLETQYF
>TRBV4-1|.|TRBJ2-7|.
TGCGCCAGCAGCCAAGAATATCTAGGCGAGCAGTACTTC
CASSQEYLGEQYF
>TRBV18|.|TRBJ2-5|TRBD1
TGTGCCAGCTCACCAAGGGACAGTCACCGGGAGACCCAGTACTTC
CASSPRDSHRETQYF
>TRBV3-1|.|TRBJ2-3|.
TGTGCCAGCAGTCGCACTAGCCCCACAGATACGCAGTATTTT
CASSRTSPTDTQYF
>TRBV29-1|.|TRBJ2-3|.
TGCAGCGGTGGGCGGGTATACACAGATACGCAGTATTTT
CSGGRVYTDTQYF
>TRBV15|.|TRBJ2-7|TRBD1
TGTGCCACCAGCAGTCTTGGGACAGGGTCCTACGAGCAGTACTTC
CATSSLGTGSYEQYF
>TRBV28|once|TRBJ1-2|TRBD1
TGTGCCAGCAGACAAACGGGACAGGGTGACTATGGCTACACCTTC
CASRQTGQGDYGYTF
>TRBV20-1|.|TRBJ2-7|TRBD1
TGCAGTGCTCATACACGACAGGGGGCCAGAGACGAGCAGTACTTC
CSAHTRQGARDEQYF
>TRBV27|few|TRBJ2-3|.
TGTGCCAGCAAGCTGGGAACTAGCACAGATACGCAGTATTTT
CASKLGTSTDTQYF